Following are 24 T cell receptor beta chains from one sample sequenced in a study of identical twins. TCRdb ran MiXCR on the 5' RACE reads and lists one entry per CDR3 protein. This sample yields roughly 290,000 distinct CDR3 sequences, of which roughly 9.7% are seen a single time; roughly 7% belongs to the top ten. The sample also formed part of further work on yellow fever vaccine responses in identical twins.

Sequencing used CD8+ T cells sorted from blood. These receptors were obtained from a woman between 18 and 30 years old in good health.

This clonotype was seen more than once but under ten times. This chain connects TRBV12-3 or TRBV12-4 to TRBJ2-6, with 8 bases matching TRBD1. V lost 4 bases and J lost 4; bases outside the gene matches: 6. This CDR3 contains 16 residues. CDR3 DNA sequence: TGTGCCAGCAGTTCCTCAGGGGGCGCGGGGGCCAACGTCCTGACTTTC. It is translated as CASSSSGGAGANVLTF.

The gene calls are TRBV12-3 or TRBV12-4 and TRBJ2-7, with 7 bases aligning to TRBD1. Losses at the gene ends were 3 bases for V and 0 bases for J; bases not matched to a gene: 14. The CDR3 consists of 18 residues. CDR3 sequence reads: CASSFGDRVTFSSYEQYF. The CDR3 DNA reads TGTGCCAGCAGTTTTGGAGACAGGGTAACGTTCAGCTCCTACGAGCAGTACTTC.

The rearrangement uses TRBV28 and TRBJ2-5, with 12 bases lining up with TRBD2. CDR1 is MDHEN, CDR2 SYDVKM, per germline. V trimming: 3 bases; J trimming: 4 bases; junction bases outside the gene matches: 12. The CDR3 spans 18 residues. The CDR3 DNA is TGTGCCAGCAGTTTTAGTACTAGCGGGGGGCCGGTAGGAGAGACCCAGTACTTC. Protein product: CASSFSTSGGPVGETQYF.

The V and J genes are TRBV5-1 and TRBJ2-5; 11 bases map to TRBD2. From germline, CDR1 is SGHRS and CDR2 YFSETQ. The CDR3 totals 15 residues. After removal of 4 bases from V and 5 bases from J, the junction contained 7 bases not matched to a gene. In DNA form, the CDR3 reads TGCGCCAGCAGCGGATCTAGCGGGAGGTCGGAGACCCAGTACTTC. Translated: CASSGSSGRSETQYF.

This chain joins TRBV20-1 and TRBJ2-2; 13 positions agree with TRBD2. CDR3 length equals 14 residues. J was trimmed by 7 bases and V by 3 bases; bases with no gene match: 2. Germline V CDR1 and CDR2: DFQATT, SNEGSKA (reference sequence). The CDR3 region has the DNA TGCAGTGCTAGGGGACTAGCGGGAATCGGGGAGCTGTTTTTT. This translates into CSARGLAGIGELFF.

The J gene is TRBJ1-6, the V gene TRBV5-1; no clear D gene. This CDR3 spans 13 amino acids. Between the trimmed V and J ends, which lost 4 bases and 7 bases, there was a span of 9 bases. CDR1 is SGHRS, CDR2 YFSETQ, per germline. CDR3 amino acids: CASSPPENSPLHF. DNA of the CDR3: TGCGCCAGCAGCCCACCAGAAAATTCACCCCTCCACTTT.

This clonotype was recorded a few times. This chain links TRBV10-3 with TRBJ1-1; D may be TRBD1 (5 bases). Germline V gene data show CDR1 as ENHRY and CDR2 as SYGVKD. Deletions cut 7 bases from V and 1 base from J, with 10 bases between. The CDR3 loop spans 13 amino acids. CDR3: CAIIGESNTEAFF. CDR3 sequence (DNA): TGTGCCATCATAGGGGAATCGAACACTGAAGCTTTCTTT.

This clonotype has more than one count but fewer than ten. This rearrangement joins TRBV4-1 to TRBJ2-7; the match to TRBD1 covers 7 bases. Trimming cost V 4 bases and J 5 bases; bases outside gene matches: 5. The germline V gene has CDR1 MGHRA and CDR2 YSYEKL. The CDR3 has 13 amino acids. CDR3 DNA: TGCGCCAGCAGCCCGGACAGGCTTGACGAGCAGTACTTC. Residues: CASSPDRLDEQYF.

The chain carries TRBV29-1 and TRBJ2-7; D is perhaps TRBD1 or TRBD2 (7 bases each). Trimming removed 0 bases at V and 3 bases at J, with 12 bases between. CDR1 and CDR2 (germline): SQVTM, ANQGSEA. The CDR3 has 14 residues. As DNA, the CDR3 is TGCAGCGTTGAAGATCAGGGGGAGGGCTACGAGCAGTACTTC. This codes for CSVEDQGEGYEQYF.

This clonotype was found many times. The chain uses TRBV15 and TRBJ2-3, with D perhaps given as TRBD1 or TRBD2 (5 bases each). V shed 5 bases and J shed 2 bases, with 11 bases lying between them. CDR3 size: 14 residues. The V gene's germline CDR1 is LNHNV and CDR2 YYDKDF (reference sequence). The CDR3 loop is CATSLEGSTDTQYF. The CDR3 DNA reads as TGTGCCACCAGCCTAGAGGGGTCCACAGATACGCAGTATTTT.

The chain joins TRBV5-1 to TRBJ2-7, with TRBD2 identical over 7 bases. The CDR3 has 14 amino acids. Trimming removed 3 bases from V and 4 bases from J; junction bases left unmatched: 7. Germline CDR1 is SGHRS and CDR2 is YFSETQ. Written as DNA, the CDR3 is TGCGCCAGCAGCTCCCAGGGAGGGATATACGAGCAGTACTTC. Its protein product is CASSSQGGIYEQYF.

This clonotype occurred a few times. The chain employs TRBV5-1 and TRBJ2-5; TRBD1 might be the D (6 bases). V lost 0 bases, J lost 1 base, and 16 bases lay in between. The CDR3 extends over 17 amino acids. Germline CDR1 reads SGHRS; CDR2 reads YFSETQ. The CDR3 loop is CASSLVFAGVVQETQYF. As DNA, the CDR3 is TGCGCCAGCAGCTTGGTTTTCGCAGGGGTGGTCCAAGAGACCCAGTACTTC.

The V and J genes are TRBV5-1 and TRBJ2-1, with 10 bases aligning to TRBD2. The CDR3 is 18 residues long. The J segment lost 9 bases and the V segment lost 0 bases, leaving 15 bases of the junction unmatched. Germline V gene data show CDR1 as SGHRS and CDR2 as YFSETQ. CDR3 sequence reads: CASSLEALNSGGASEQFF. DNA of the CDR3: TGCGCCAGCAGCTTGGAGGCCCTGAACAGCGGGGGGGCCTCTGAGCAGTTCTTC.

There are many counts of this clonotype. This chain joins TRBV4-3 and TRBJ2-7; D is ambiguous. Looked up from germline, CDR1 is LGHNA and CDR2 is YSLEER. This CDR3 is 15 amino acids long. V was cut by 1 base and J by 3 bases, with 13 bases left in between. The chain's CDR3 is CASSQAFNPNYEQYF. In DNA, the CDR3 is TGCGCCAGCAGCCAAGCCTTTAACCCTAACTACGAGCAGTACTTC.

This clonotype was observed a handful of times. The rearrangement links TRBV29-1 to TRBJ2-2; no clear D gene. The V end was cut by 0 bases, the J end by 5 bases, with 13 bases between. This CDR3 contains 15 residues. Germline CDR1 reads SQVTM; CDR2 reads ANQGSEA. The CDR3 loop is CSVEDPNLGTGELFF. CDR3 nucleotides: TGCAGCGTTGAAGATCCGAACCTGGGGACCGGGGAGCTGTTTTTT.

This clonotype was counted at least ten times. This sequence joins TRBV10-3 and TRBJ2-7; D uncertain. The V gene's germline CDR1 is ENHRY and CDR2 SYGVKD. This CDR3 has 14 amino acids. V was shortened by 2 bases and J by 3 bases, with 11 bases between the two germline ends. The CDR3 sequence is CAISEPDTHYEQYF. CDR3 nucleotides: TGTGCCATCAGTGAGCCCGACACTCACTACGAGCAGTACTTC.

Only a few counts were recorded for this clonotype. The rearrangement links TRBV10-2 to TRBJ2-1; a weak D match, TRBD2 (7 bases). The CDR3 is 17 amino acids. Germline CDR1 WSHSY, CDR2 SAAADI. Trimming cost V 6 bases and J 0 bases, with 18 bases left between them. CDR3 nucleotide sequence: TGCGCCAGCAGGGGGGGGCAGCCCCCGAGCTCCTACAATGAGCAGTTCTTC. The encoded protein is CASRGGQPPSSYNEQFF.

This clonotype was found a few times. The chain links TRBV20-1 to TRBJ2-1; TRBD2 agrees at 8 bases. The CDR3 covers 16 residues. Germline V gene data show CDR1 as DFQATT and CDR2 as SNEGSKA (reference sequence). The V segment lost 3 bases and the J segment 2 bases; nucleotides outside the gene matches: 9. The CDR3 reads CSASASGSGAYNEQFF. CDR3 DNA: TGCAGTGCTAGTGCGAGCGGGAGTGGGGCCTACAATGAGCAGTTCTTC.

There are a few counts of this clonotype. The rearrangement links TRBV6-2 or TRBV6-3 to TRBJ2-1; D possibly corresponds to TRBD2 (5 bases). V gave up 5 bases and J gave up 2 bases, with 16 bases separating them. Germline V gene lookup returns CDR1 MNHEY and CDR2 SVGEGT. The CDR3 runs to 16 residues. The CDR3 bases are TGTGCCAGCAGTCCCAAGCGGCGCACAACCTACAATGAGCAGTTCTTC. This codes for CASSPKRRTTYNEQFF.

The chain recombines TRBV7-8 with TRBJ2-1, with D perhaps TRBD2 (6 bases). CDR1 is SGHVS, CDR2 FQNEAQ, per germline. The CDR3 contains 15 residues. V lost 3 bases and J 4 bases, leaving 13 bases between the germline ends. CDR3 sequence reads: CASSLEGPSYNEQFF. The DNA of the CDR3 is TGTGCCAGCAGCTTGGAGGGGCCCTCATACAATGAGCAGTTCTTC.

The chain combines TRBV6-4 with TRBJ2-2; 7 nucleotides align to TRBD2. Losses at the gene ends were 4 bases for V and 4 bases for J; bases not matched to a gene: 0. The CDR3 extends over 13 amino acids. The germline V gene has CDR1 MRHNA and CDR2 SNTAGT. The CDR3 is CASSGTSTGELFF. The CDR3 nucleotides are TGTGCCAGCAGTGGGACTAGCACCGGGGAGCTGTTTTTT.

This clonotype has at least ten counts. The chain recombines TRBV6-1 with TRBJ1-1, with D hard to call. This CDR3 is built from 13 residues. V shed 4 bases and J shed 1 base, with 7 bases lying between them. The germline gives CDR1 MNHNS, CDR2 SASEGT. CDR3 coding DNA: TGTGCCAGCAGTGGGAAAGGGAACACTGAAGCTTTCTTT. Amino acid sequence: CASSGKGNTEAFF.

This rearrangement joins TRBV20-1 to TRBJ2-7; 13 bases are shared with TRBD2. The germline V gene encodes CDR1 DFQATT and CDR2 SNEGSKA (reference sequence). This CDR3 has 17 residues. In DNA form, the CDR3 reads TGCTGCGCTAGAGTTGGACTAGCGGGGGAAAGCTCCTACGAGCAGTACTTC. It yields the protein CCARVGLAGESSYEQYF.

The CDR3 DNA is TGCAGTGCTAGACGGGACAGCCCCTACACTGAAGCTTTCTTT. It translates to CSARRDSPYTEAFF. This chain uses TRBV20-1 with TRBJ1-1, with 7 bases fitting TRBD1. With V trimmed by 2 bases and J by 3 bases, 6 bases remained unmatched. Germline-derived CDR1 and CDR2 are DFQATT and SNEGSKA (reference sequence). The CDR3 is made up of 14 amino acids.